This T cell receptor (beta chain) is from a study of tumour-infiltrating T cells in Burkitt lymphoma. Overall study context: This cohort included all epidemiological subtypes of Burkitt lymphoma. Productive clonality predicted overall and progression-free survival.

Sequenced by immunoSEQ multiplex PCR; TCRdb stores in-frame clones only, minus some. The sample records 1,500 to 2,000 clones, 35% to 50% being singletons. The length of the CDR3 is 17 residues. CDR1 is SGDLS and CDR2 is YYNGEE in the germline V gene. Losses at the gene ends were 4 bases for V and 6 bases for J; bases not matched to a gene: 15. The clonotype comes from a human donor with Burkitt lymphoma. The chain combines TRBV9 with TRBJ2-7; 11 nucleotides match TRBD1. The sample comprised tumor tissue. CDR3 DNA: TGTGCCAGCAGCTTAGACGACCGGGGACAGGGGGTCGGCGAGCAGTACTTC. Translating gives CASSLDDRGQGVGEQYF.